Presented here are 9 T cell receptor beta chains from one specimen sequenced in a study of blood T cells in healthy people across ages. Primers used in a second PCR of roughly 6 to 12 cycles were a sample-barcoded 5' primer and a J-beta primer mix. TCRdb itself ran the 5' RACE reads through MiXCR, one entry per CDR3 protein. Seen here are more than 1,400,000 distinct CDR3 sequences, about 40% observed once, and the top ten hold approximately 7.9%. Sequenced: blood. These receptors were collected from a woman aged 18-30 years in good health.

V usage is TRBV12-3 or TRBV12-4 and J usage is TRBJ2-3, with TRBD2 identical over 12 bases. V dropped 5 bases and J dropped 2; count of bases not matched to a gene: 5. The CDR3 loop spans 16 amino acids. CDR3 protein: CASSATSGGLTDTQYF. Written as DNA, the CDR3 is TGTGCCAGCAGTGCGACTAGCGGGGGCCTCACAGATACGCAGTATTTT.

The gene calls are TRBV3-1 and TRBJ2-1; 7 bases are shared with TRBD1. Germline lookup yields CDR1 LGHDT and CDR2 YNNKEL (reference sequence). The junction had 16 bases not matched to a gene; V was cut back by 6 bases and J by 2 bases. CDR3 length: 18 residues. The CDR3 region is CASRPFGQAFYPYNEQFF. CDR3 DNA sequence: TGTGCCAGCAGACCATTCGGACAGGCTTTCTACCCCTACAATGAGCAGTTCTTC.

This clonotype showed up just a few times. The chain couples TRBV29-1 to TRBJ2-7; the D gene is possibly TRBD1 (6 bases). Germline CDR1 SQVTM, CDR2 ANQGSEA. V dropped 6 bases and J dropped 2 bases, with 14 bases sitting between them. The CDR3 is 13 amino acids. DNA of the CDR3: TGCAGCGTCCCGGACAGACAGACCTACGAGCAGTACTTC. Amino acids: CSVPDRQTYEQYF.

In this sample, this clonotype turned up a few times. CDR3 nucleotide sequence: TGTGCCAGCAGCATAGTCACACAGGGCCCCTCTAATGAAAAACTGTTTTTT. Residues: CASSIVTQGPSNEKLFF. The chain links TRBV28 to TRBJ1-4, with D possibly being TRBD1 (6 bases). The CDR3 has 17 residues. CDR1 and CDR2 (germline): MDHEN, SYDVKM. Trimming pared 6 bases from V and 3 bases from J, leaving 20 bases between.

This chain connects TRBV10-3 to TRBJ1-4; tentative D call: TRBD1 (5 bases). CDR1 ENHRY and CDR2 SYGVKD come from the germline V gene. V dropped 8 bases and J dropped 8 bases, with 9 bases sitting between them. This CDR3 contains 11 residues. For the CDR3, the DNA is TGTGCCATCTCCGCAGGGGAAAAACTGTTTTTT. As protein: CAISAGEKLFF.

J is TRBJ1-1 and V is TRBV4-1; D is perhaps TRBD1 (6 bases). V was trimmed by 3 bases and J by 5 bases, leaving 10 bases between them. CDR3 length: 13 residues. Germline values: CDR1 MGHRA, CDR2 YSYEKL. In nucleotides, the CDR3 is TGCGCCAGCAGCCATCACGGACAGACTGAAGCTTTCTTT. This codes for CASSHHGQTEAFF.

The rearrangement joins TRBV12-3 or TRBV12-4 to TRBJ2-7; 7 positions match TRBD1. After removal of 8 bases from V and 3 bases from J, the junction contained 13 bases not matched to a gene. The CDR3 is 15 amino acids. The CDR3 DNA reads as TGTGCCAGCCAAAAGACAGGGTCGGTGGTCTACGAGCAGTACTTC. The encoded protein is CASQKTGSVVYEQYF.

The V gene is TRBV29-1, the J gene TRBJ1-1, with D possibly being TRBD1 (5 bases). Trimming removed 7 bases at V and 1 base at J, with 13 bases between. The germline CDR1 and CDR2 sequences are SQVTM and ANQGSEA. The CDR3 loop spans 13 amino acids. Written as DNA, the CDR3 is TGCAGCGAGTCTCAGGGTTCGAACACTGAAGCTTTCTTT. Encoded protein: CSESQGSNTEAFF.

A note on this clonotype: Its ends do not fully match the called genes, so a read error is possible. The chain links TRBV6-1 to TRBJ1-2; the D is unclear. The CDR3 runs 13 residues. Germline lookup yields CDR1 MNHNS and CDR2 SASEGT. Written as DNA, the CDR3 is TGTGCCAGCAGTGAAAATTATGGGGATGGCTACAACTTC. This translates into CASSENYGDGYNF.